The rows below give T cell receptor beta chains drawn from one sample of a study of blood T cell repertoires in COVID-19. The table came from immunoSEQ multiplex PCR; TCRdb's copy has only in-frame clones and leaves some out. The sample includes 90,000 to 100,000 clones, 80% to 85% of them seen just once. The specimen was peripheral blood. These receptors originate from a man aged 60 to 69 with acute or convalescent COVID-19. Both conserved end residues are part of each CDR3. The D gene is left open where the match is weak. Clone size is given for some rows only: seen once, a few or many times, or a class if the clone is expanded.

d_gene,v_gene,abundance,j_gene,CDR3nt,CDR3aa
TRBD1,TRBV9,NA,TRBJ1-2,TGTGCCAGCAGCGTAGGGACAGGGGCCCAGGGCTACACCTTC,CASSVGTGAQGYTF
TRBD1,TRBV5-1,many,TRBJ1-4,TGCGCCAGCAGCCGGGACAGGTCCGGGGGGAAACTGTTTTTT,CASSRDRSGGKLFF
NA,TRBV11-2,NA,TRBJ1-2,TGTGCCAGCAGCTTAGCCCAGACTGCATCGAGGGGCTACACCTTC,CASSLAQTASRGYTF
NA,TRBV5-1,NA,TRBJ2-7,TGCGCCAGCAGCTTGGGGAGTCAGCAGTACTTC,CASSLGSQQYF
TRBD1,TRBV23-1,NA,TRBJ2-3,TGCGCCAGCAGCCGGGACAGCGATACGCAGTATTTT,CASSRDSDTQYF
NA,TRBV6-5,NA,TRBJ2-2,TGTGCCAGCAGTCCCCGACTCTCGAACACCGGGGAGCTGTTTTTT,CASSPRLSNTGELFF
NA,TRBV3-1/TRBV3-2,NA,TRBJ1-1,TGTGCCAGCAGCCAAGGACAGGTGAACACTGAAGCTTTCTTT,CASSQGQVNTEAFF
TRBD1,TRBV7-9,NA,TRBJ1-1,TGTGCCAGCAGCTTCCGGGAGACAGGGCCGCCGGGAACTGAAGCTTTCTTT,CASSFRETGPPGTEAFF
NA,TRBV3-1/TRBV3-2,NA,TRBJ1-1,TGTGCCAGCAGCCTCATGAACACTGAAGCTTTCTTT,CASSLMNTEAFF
NA,TRBV6-5,NA,TRBJ1-4,TGTGTCAAGGGGCAGGACGAAAAACTGTTTTTT,CVKGQDEKLFF
NA,TRBV6-5,NA,TRBJ2-3,TGTGCCAGCAGATCCCCTAGTGAAGTGGCAGATACGCAGTATTTT,CASRSPSEVADTQYF
TRBD1,TRBV24-1,NA,TRBJ2-3,TGTGCCACCAGTGACGCCGGGACAGGGGAAGATACGCAGTATTTT,CATSDAGTGEDTQYF
NA,TRBV19,NA,TRBJ1-1,TGTGCCAGTAAGGGGGGGGTTGAAGCTTTCTTT,CASKGGVEAFF
TRBD1,TRBV29-1,NA,TRBJ2-2,TGCAGCGTTCGCCAGGGGGTCAACACCGGGGAGCTGTTTTTT,CSVRQGVNTGELFF
NA,TRBV6-5,NA,TRBJ2-7,TGTGCCAGCAGTTACCAGATCTCCTACGAGCAGTACTTC,CASSYQISYEQYF
NA,TRBV6-5,NA,TRBJ2-1,TGTGCCAGCTCCCTTGGGACATCCCCCTACAATGAGCAGTTCTTC,CASSLGTSPYNEQFF
TRBD2,TRBV3-1/TRBV3-2,NA,TRBJ2-3,TGTGCCAGCAGCCAAGATGAGACGGGGGGAACCACAGATACGCAGTATTTT,CASSQDETGGTTDTQYF
TRBD1,TRBV30,NA,TRBJ1-6,TGTGCCTGGAGAGATCCTGGACAGGGAAGGAATTCACCCCTCCACTTT,CAWRDPGQGRNSPLHF
TRBD1,TRBV6-1,NA,TRBJ2-4,TGTGCCAGCAGTGAAAGCGGGACAGGGGTTGACATTCAGTACTTC,CASSESGTGVDIQYF
TRBD2,TRBV27,few,TRBJ2-7,TGTGCCAGCAGTCCTAGCGGGGGGGCTTACGAGCAGTACTTC,CASSPSGGAYEQYF
NA,TRBV5-4,NA,TRBJ1-2,TGTGCCAGCAGCTTCGAACAGGGCTATGGCTACACCTTC,CASSFEQGYGYTF
NA,TRBV7-3,NA,TRBJ1-4,TGTGCCAGCGGCCGCGGGGGAGCTAATGAAAAACTGTTTTTT,CASGRGGANEKLFF
NA,TRBV5-1,NA,TRBJ2-5,TGCGCCAGCAGCTTGCGAGGGGAGACCCAGTACTTC,CASSLRGETQYF
NA,TRBV7-3,NA,TRBJ2-2,TGTGCCAGCAGCTTAAACGGGGGAAGAACCGGGGAGCTGTTTTTT,CASSLNGGRTGELFF
TRBD2,TRBV11-2,NA,TRBJ2-2,TGTGCCAGCAGCACCCGACTAGCGGGGGACGACGGGGAGCTGTTTTTT,CASSTRLAGDDGELFF
TRBD1,TRBV30,once,TRBJ1-5,TGTGCCTGGAGTCCGACCCAGGACAGGGGAGGTCAGCCCCAGCATTTT,CAWSPTQDRGGQPQHF
NA,TRBV4-2,NA,TRBJ1-2,TGTGCCAGCAGCCAAGATGAGGTACGGTACTATGGCTACACCTTC,CASSQDEVRYYGYTF
TRBD2,TRBV9,NA,TRBJ2-1,TGTGCCAGCAGCGTAGGACGGGGGAGGGATGAGCAGTTCTTC,CASSVGRGRDEQFF
NA,TRBV6-5,NA,TRBJ1-3,TGTGCCAGCAGTTACGCGTTGGACACCTCTGGAAACACCATATATTTT,CASSYALDTSGNTIYF
NA,TRBV19,NA,TRBJ1-1,TGTGCCAGTAGTATAAGCATCAGGGTCGGTGACACTGAAGCTTTCTTT,CASSISIRVGDTEAFF
TRBD1,TRBV14,NA,TRBJ1-2,TGTGCCAGCAGCCATCTATCCGAGGGGGCGTATGGCTACACCTTC,CASSHLSEGAYGYTF
NA,TRBV11-2,NA,TRBJ1-5,TGTGCCAGCAGCTTAACTGGGGCTGGCAATCAGCCCCAGCATTTT,CASSLTGAGNQPQHF
NA,TRBV5-1,NA,TRBJ2-1,TGCGCCAGCAGCTTAGGAGGGGAAGAGCAGTTCTTC,CASSLGGEEQFF
NA,TRBV25-1,NA,TRBJ2-2,TGTGCCAGCAGTGAATCCGGGGGATACCGGACCGGGGAGCTGTTTTTT,CASSESGGYRTGELFF
TRBD1,TRBV19,NA,TRBJ1-5,TGTGCCAGTAGTCCGGGACAGATAAATCAGCCCCAGCATTTT,CASSPGQINQPQHF
NA,TRBV14,NA,TRBJ1-2,TGTGCCAGCAGCCAAGATGTCTACAGAGCTAACTATGGCTACACCTTC,CASSQDVYRANYGYTF
TRBD1,TRBV6-5,NA,TRBJ1-1,TGTGCCAGCAGTTACGGGGAAACAGGGGCCACTGAAGCTTTCTTT,CASSYGETGATEAFF
NA,TRBV7-2,NA,TRBJ1-2,TGTGCCAGCAGCGGATCCACAGGACCCCGTGATGGCTACACCTTC,CASSGSTGPRDGYTF
NA,TRBV6-5,NA,TRBJ1-5,TGTGCCAGCAGTTACTCGCGGCAGGGTGGGCAGCCCCAGCATTTT,CASSYSRQGGQPQHF
TRBD1,TRBV5-8,NA,TRBJ1-1,TGTGCCAGCAGCATGACAGGGGCAGGCACTGAAGCTTTCTTT,CASSMTGAGTEAFF
NA,TRBV10-3,NA,TRBJ1-1,TGTGCCATCAGTGAACAGGGAAGTAACACTGAAGCTTTCTTT,CAISEQGSNTEAFF
NA,TRBV6-5,once,TRBJ1-1,TGTGCCAGCAGTTCGCCCACTCGACTTGAAGCTTTCTTT,CASSSPTRLEAFF
TRBD1,TRBV18,NA,TRBJ1-2,TGTGCCAGCTCACCACCAGGGACAGGTTCCTTCTATGGCTACACCTTC,CASSPPGTGSFYGYTF
NA,TRBV7-9,NA,TRBJ2-7,TGTGCCAGCAACCCCCCCCAGGGGATCGAGCAGTACTTC,CASNPPQGIEQYF
NA,TRBV5-4,once,TRBJ1-4,TGTGCCAGCAGCCCGGGTTACGGGGGTAATGAAAAACTGTTTTTT,CASSPGYGGNEKLFF
TRBD1,TRBV5-5,once,TRBJ1-4,TGTGCCAGCAGCTTAACCGGGACAGGGGCGGCGGAAAAACTGTTTTTT,CASSLTGTGAAEKLFF